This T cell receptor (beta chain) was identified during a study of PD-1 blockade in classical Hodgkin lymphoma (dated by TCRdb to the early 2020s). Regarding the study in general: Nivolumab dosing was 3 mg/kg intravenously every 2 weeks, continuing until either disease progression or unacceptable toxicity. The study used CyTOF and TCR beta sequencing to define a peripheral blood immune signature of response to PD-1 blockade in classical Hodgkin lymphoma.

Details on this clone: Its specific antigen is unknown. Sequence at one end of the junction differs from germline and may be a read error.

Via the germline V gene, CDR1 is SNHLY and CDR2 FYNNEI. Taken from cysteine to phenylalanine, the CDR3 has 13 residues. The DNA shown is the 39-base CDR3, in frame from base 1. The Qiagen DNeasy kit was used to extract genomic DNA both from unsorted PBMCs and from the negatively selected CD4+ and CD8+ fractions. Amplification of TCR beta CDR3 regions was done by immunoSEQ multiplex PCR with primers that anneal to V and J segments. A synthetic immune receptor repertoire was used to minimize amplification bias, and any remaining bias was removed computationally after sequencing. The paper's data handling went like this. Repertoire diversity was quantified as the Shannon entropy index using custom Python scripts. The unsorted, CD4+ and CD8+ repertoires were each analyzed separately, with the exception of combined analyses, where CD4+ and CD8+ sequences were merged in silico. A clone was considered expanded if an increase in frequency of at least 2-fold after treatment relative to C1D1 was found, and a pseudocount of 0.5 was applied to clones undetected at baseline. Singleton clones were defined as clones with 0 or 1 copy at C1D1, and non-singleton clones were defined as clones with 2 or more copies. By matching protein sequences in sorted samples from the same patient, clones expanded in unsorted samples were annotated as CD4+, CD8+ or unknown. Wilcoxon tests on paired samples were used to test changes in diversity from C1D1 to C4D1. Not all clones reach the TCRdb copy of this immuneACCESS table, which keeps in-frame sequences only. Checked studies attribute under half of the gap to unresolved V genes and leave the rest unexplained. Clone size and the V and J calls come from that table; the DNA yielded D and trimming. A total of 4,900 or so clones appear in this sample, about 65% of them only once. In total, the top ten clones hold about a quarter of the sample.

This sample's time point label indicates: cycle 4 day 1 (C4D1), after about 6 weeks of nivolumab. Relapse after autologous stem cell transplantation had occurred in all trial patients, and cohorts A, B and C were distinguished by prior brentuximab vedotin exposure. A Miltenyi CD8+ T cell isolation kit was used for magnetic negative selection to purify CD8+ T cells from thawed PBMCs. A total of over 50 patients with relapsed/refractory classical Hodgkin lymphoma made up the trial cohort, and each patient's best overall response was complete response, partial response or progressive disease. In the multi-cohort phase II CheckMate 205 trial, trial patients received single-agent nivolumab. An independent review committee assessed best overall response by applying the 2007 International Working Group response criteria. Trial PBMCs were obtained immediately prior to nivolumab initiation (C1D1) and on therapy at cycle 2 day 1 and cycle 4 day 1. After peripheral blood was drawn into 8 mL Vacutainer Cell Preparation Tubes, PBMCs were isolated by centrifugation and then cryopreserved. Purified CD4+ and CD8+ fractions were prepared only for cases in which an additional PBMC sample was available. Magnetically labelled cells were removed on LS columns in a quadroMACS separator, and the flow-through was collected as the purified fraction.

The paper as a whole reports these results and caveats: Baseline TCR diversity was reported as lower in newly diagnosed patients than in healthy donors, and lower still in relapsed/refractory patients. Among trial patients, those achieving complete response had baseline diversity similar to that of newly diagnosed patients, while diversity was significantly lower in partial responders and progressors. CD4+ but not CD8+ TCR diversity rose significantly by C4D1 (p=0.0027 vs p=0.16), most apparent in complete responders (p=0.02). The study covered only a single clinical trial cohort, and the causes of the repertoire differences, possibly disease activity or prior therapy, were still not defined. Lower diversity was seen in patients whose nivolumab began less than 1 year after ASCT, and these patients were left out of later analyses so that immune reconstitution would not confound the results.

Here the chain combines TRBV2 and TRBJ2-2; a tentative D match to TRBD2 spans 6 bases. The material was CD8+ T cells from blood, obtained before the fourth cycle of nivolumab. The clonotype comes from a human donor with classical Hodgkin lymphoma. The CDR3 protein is CASIPGRRGELLF. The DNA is TGTGCCAGCATCCCGGGACGCCGCGGGGAGCTGCTTTTT.